This T cell receptor (beta chain) was captured in a study of T cells in Graves' hyperthyroidism and ophthalmopathy. The study's findings and limits: Most clonotypes expanded in the thyroid (above 0.001) were also present in blood. The model foresaw ophthalmopathy a median 6.5 months prior to onset.

This clonotype was detected ten times or more. What it binds is not known. Lactation, pregnancy, other autoimmune disease or uncontrolled infection led to exclusion of patients. Diagnoses were made from clinical symptoms, serum measures (thyroxine and TRAb), thyroid ultrasound and orbital computed tomography. Researchers amplified the TCR beta CDR3 regions from RNA transcripts. Initially, a first-round RT-PCR of the TCR CDR3 employed the HTBI primer set. TCRdb recomputed calls from the multiplex PCR reads with MiXCR, one row per CDR3 protein. This table holds hundreds of thousands of distinct CDR3 sequences, 14% found once. The CDR3 runs to 15 residues. Trimming stripped 6 bases from V and 0 bases from J, with 14 bases between. The germline CDR1 and CDR2 sequences are MGHRA and YSYEKL.

The chain joins TRBV4-1 to TRBJ1-1, with D possibly TRBD1 on 5 matching bases. The sequenced sample consisted of blood. This sequence was found in a young woman with Graves' hyperthyroidism. The DNA for the CDR3 is TGCGCCAGCAGGGATCCAACAGGACTGAACACTGAAGCTTTCTTT. Its protein is CASRDPTGLNTEAFF.